This T cell receptor (beta chain) was identified in a study of T cell repertoires in cytomegalovirus infection. Study context: Recently identified HLA-C-restricted CMV epitopes were used, and well-studied HLA-B-restricted CMV epitopes were used as well. TCR beta signatures that were public indicated CMV infection and matching HLA type.

This clonotype was detected a few times. The target antigen is unknown. V gave up 1 base and J gave up 4 bases, with 14 bases separating them. The CDR3 runs 15 residues. In germline, CDR1 is MNHNS, CDR2 SASEGT. TCRdb processed the reads anew with MiXCR; each CDR3 protein has one entry. In the table there are about 350,000 distinct CDR3 sequences, 34% of which are singletons. Specimen: cultured PBMCs, collected from culture after CMV antigen stimulation. The clonotype originates from a human donor in good health (CMV status not recorded). Some clones in this sample may be carry-over from other donors' samples. V usage is TRBV6-1 and J usage is TRBJ2-7; the D gene is possibly TRBD1 (5 bases). The CDR3 protein is CASSEEVIGAYEQYV. As DNA, the CDR3 is TGTGCCAGCAGTGAAGAGGTCATAGGGGCGTACGAGCAGTACGTC.